The present T cell receptor beta chain was sequenced within a study of vaccination and CD4 T cells after COVID-19. Study information: The cells in question were stimulated using overlapping spike peptides derived from SARS-CoV-2, HCoV-NL63, HCoV-OC43 and HCoV-229E.

As for treatment: approximately nine-day PBMC culture with coronavirus spike peptide pools or control peptides (ViraFEST assay). Following expansion of antigen-specific T cells with peptide pools, ViraFEST then sequenced TCRs. Cells were cultured for roughly 9 days, and then CD4+ T cells were isolated by negative selection. V was trimmed by 1 base and J by 6 bases, leaving 16 bases between them. The germline V gene encodes CDR1 DFQATT and CDR2 SNEGSKA (reference sequence). CDR3 length equals 15 residues. Study findings and constraints: For SARS-CoV-2-reactive clonotypes, the median went from around 20 to 38, a nonsignificant increase.

The Oncomine TCR Beta short-read assay generated sequence data from the DNA of cultured CD4+ T cells. MiXCR, applied by TCRdb to the PCR reads, yields one record per CDR3 protein. The repertoire holds roughly 16,000 distinct CDR3 sequences, with approximately 72% as singletons. Comment on this clonotype: Its antigen is currently unknown.

This TCR was recovered from a human donor who received a COVID-19 vaccine. This rearrangement joins TRBV20-1 to TRBJ2-1; possibly TRBD2 for D (7 bases). The material sequenced was CD4+ T cells from blood, cultured in vitro, taken after SARS-CoV-2 vaccination. CDR3: CSARVFGGAPNEQFF. The DNA for the CDR3 is TGCAGTGCTAGAGTCTTTGGGGGGGCCCCCAATGAGCAGTTCTTC.